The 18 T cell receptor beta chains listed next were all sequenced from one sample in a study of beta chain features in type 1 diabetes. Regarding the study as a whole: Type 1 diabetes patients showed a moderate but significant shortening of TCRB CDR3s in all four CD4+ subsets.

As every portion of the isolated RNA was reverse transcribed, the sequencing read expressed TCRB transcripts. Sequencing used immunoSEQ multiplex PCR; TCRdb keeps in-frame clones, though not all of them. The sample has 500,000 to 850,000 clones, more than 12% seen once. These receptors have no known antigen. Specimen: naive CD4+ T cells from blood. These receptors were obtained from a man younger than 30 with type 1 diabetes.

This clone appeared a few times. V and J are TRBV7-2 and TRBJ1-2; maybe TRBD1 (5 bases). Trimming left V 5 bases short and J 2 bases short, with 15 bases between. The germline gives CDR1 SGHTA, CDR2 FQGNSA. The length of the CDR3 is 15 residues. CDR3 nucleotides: TGTGCCAGCAGCCTTTCGGCGGGGGTAAACTATGGCTACACCTTC. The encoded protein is CASSLSAGVNYGYTF.

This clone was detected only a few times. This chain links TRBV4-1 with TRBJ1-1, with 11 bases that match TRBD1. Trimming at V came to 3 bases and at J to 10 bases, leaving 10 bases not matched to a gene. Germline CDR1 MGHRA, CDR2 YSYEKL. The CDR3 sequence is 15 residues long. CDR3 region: CASSHPASDRGRAFF. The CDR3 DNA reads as TGCGCCAGCAGCCATCCTGCTTCGGACAGGGGGCGAGCTTTCTTT.

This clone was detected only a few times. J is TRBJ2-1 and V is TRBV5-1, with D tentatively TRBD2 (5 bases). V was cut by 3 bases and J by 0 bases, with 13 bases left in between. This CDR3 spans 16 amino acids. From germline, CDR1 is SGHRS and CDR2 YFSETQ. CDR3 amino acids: CASSSRGLGSYNEQFF. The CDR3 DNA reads TGCGCCAGCAGCTCCCGTGGACTTGGCTCCTACAATGAGCAGTTCTTC.

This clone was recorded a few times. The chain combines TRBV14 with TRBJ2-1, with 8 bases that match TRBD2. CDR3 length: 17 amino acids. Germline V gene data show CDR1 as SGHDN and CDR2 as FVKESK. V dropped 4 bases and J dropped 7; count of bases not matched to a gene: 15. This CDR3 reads CASSLWTSSTSLNEQFF. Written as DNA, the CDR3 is TGTGCCAGCAGCCTCTGGACTAGCTCTACTTCGCTGAATGAGCAGTTCTTC.

CDR3 loop: CASSQLDRGINTIYF. CDR3 in DNA: TGCGCCAGCAGCCAATTGGACAGGGGAATTAACACCATATATTTT. The chain links TRBV4-3 to TRBJ1-3; TRBD1 matches at 9 bases. In germline, CDR1 is LGHNA, CDR2 YSLEER. The V and J ends lost 2 bases and 7 bases, in that order; junction bases with no gene match: 6. The CDR3 contains 15 residues.

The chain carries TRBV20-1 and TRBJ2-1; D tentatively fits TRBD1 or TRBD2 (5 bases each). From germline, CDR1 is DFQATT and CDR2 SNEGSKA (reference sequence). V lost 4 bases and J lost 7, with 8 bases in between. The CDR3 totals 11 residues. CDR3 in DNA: TGCAGTGCTAAGGGGAGAAATGAGCAGTTCTTC. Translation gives CSAKGRNEQFF.

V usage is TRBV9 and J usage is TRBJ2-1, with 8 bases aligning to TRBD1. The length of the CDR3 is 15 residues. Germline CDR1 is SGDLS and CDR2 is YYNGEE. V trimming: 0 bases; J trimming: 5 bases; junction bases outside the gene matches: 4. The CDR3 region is CASSVGTGSDNEQFF. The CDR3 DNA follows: TGTGCCAGCAGCGTAGGGACAGGGAGCGACAATGAGCAGTTCTTC.

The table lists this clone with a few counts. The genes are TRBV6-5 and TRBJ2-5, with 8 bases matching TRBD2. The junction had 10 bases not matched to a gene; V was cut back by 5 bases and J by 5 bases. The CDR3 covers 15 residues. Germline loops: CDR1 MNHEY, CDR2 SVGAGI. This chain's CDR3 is CASSTRRGARETQYF. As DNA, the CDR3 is TGTGCCAGCAGTACTCGGCGGGGGGCTCGGGAGACCCAGTACTTC.

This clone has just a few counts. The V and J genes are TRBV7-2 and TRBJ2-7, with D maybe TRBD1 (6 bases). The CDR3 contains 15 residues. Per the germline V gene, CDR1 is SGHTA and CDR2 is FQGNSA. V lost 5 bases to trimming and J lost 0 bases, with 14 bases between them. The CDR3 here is CASSTRTVTSYEQYF. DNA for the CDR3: TGTGCCAGCAGCACACGGACAGTTACCTCCTACGAGCAGTACTTC.

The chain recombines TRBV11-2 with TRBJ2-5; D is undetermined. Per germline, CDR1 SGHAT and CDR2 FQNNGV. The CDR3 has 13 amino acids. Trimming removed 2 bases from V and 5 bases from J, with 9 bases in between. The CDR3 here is CASSLPVRETQYF. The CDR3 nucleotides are TGTGCCAGCAGCTTACCCGTGAGGGAGACCCAGTACTTC.

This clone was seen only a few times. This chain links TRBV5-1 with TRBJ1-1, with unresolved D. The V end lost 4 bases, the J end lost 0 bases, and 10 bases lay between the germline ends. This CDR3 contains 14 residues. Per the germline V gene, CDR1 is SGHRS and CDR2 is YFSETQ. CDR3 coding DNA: TGCGCCAGCAGCAATCCGTTTATGAACACTGAAGCTTTCTTT. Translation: CASSNPFMNTEAFF.

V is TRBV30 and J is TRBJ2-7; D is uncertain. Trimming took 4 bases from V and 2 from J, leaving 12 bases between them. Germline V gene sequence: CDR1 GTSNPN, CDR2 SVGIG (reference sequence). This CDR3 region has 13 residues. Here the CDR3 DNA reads TGTGCCTGGAATCCTTTGGCGGCCTACGAGCAGTACTTC. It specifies CAWNPLAAYEQYF.

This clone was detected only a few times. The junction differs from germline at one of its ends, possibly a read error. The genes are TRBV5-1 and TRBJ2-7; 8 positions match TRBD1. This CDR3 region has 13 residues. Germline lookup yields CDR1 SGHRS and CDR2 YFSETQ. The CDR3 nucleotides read TGCGCCAGCAGCCGCGAGGAGAGGGCAGGGGGCGTGTTC. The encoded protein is CASSREERAGGVF.

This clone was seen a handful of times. This CDR3 reads CAWSRRRGTDTQYF. In DNA, the CDR3 is TGTGCCTGGAGCCGGCGGCGGGGCACAGATACGCAGTATTTT. This sequence joins TRBV30 and TRBJ2-3; TRBD2 might be the D (5 bases). The CDR3 runs 14 residues. Germline V lookup: CDR1 GTSNPN, CDR2 SVGIG (reference sequence). Trimming removed 3 bases from V and 1 base from J, with 11 bases in between.

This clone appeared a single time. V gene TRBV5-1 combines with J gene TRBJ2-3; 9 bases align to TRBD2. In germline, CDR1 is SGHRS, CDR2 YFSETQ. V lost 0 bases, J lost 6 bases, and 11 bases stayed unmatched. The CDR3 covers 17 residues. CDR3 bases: TGCGCCAGCAGCTTGGGTCCCATGGTAGCGGGGGACGATACGCAGTATTTT. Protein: CASSLGPMVAGDDTQYF.

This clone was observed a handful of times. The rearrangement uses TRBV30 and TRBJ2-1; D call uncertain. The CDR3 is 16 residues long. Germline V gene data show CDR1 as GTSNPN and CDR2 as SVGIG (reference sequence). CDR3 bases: TGTGCTTTTGGAGCTTCAGGCCTACAAGTCAAATCGGAGCAGTTCTTC. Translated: CAFGASGLQVKSEQFF.

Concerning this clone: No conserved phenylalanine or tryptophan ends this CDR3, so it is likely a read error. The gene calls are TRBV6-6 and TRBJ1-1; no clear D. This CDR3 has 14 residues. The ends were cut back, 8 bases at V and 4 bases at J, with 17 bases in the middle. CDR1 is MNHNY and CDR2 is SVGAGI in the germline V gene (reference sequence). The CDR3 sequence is CASSHGGRGTEAFS. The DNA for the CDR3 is TGTGCCAGCTCCCACGGCGGACGGGGCACTGAAGCTTTCTCT.

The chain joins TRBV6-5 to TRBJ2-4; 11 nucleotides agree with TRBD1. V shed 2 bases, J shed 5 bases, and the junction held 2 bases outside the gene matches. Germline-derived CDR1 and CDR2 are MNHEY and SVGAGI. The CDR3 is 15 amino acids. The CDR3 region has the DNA TGTGCCAGCAGTTACGGGACAGGGGGAGAAAACATTCAGTACTTC. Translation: CASSYGTGGENIQYF.